The 8 T cell receptor beta chains given below trace back to one sample, sequenced in a study of kidney transplant recipient with SARS-CoV-2 infection. TCRdb redid the calling of the reads with MiXCR, one entry per CDR3 protein. This table holds 200,000 to 300,000 distinct CDR3 sequences, less than 35% found once. The sequences come from a blood sample, collected at baseline and between days 110 and 120 from a kidney transplant recipient. The source is a young adult male patient who had COVID-19 and was a kidney transplant recipient. Some of the T cells might come from the graft donor.

This clonotype was found many times. The chain recombines TRBV5-1 with TRBJ2-5, with 8 bases that match TRBD1. The CDR3 extends over 16 amino acids. V lost 2 bases to trimming and J lost 5 bases; unmatched junction nucleotides: 11. CDR1 is SGHRS, CDR2 YFSETQ, per germline. The CDR3 DNA follows: TGCGCCAGCAGCTTAACCGGACAGGGCCGTGGTGAGACCCAGTACTTC. This gives the protein CASSLTGQGRGETQYF.

About this clonotype itself: The conserved closing phenylalanine or tryptophan is absent in this CDR3, likely reflecting a read error. Because the CDR3's place on the DNA is in doubt, the DNA is left out and the CDR3 is given as listed by TCRdb. The genes are TRBV21-1 and TRBJ2-7. TRBV21-1 corresponds to a pseudogene. The CDR3 region is 16 residues in length, termini included. This CDR3 reads CASGLNVATRVRRAVL.

A remark on this clonotype: This sequence is one base from a far larger clone and is likely a read error. The rearrangement uses TRBV5-4 and TRBJ2-6; the D gene is possibly TRBD2 (5 bases). Germline V gene data show CDR1 as SGHNT and CDR2 as YYREEE (reference sequence). V shed 4 bases and J shed 2 bases, with 13 bases lying between them. CDR3 length equals 16 residues. In DNA form, the CDR3 reads TGTGCCAGCAGCCGGGCCGCCGGGACTGGGGCCAACGTCCTGACTTTC. It codes for CASSRAAGTGANVLTF.

This clonotype came up many times. This rearrangement joins TRBV7-7 to TRBJ1-2; D is unresolved. The V end was cut by 5 bases, the J end by 4 bases, with 23 bases between. The CDR3 length is 17 residues. Per the germline V gene, CDR1 is SSHAT and CDR2 is FNYEAQ (reference sequence). The CDR3 bases are TGTGCCAGCAGCGGTGGCTGTAAGTGCCGAAAGACCTATGGCTACACCTTC. Amino acids: CASSGGCKCRKTYGYTF.

The sample holds a few counts of this clonotype. A much larger clone differs from this one at a single base, so this may be a read error. This chain connects TRBV29-1 to TRBJ1-3, with D perhaps matching TRBD1 (5 bases). The germline V gene has CDR1 SQVTM and CDR2 ANQGSEA. Between the trimmed V and J ends, which lost 4 bases and 0 bases, there was a span of 10 bases. The CDR3 has 14 amino acids. CDR3 in amino acids: CSVVGDLSGNTIYF. CDR3 DNA: TGCAGCGTTGTCGGGGACCTCTCTGGAAACACCATATATTTT.

There are many counts of this clonotype. This sequence joins TRBV6-1 and TRBJ1-2; D remains ambiguous. The ends were cut back, 5 bases at V and 4 bases at J, with 23 bases in the middle. Germline-derived CDR1 and CDR2 are MNHNS and SASEGT. The CDR3 has 17 amino acids. As DNA, the CDR3 is TGTGCCAGCAGTCGGTGGCACTCTATGCGAAAGACCTATGGCTACACCTTC. Its protein product is CASSRWHSMRKTYGYTF.

This clonotype has ten or more counts. The chain carries TRBV6-5 and TRBJ2-2; 10 nucleotides match TRBD2. Trimming removed 5 bases from V and 6 bases from J; junction bases left unmatched: 9. This CDR3 contains 16 residues. CDR1 and CDR2 (germline): MNHEY, SVGAGI. CDR3: CASSVSSGGPSGELFF. The CDR3 DNA reads as TGTGCCAGCAGTGTCTCTAGCGGGGGCCCATCCGGGGAGCTGTTTTTT.

This clonotype was detected many times. The chain recombines TRBV28 with TRBJ1-5; 9 nucleotides agree with TRBD1. Germline trimming cut 6 bases from V and 4 bases from J; bases unmatched to any gene: 10. This CDR3 is built from 16 residues. Germline V CDR1 and CDR2: MDHEN, SYDVKM. CDR3 in amino acids: CASSRPGTGRNQPQHF. The DNA for the CDR3 is TGTGCCAGCAGCAGACCCGGGACAGGGAGGAATCAGCCCCAGCATTTT.